A single sample is the source of the 25 T cell receptor beta chains below, sequenced in a study of neurological immune-mediated disorders (dated by TCRdb to between 2017 and 2020). Libraries were made using 5' RACE. Data came from an Illumina HiSeq 2500. Using fastp trimming at Q25 and MiXCR clonotype assembly, TCRdb reanalyzed the public sequencing data and kept in-frame beta chains. A single entry per CDR3 protein holds the most common genes and DNA from its merged rows. For this sample there are roughly 70,000 distinct CDR3 sequences; 5.2% appear just once. The ten largest clones capture about 2.6% of the sample. Source material: PBMCs. The receptors were gathered from a woman in her twenties or thirties with multiple sclerosis.

This clonotype was detected many times. This chain connects TRBV2 to TRBJ2-2; D is tentatively TRBD1 or TRBD2 (5 bases each). V was trimmed by 6 bases and J by 4 bases, leaving 12 bases between them. CDR3 length equals 14 residues. CDR1 and CDR2 from the germline V gene are SNHLY and FYNNEI. Written as DNA, the CDR3 is TGTGCCAGCAGCTTAGCAGGGACCACCGGGGAGCTGTTTTTT. It translates to CASSLAGTTGELFF.

This clonotype was seen at least ten times. The junction and the germline gene differ at one end; a read error may be behind it. The genes are TRBV10-3 and TRBJ2-7, with D possibly called TRBD1 or TRBD2 (7 bases each). CDR1 and CDR2 from the germline V gene are ENHRY and SYGVKD. The CDR3 is 15 residues long. In DNA, the CDR3 is TGTGCCATCAGCGAGTCAGGGGGGGTCTCCTACGAGCAGTACTTC. Its translation: CAISESGGVSYEQYF.

This clonotype was detected many times. The chain is built from TRBV12-3 or TRBV12-4 and TRBJ1-1, with a possible D match to TRBD1 (5 bases). V was cut by 2 bases and J by 4 bases, with 11 bases left in between. There are 14 residues in the CDR3. CDR3: CASSLWGIGTEAFF. The CDR3 DNA is TGTGCCAGCAGTTTATGGGGGATAGGCACTGAAGCTTTCTTT.

There are many counts of this clonotype. The chain recombines TRBV3-1 with TRBJ1-2, with D possibly TRBD1 on 6 matching bases. Germline CDR1 reads LGHDT; CDR2 reads YNNKEL (reference sequence). The CDR3 covers 14 residues. V gave up 1 base and J gave up 3 bases, with 9 bases separating them. The CDR3 bases are TGTGCCAGCAGCCAAGCCCAGGGGCACTATGGCTACACCTTC. Translating it yields CASSQAQGHYGYTF.

As to this clonotype: This may arise from a read error, as a much more abundant clone is one base away. DNA of the CDR3: TGTGCCAGCAGCCTCACAGCAGGGGATGACAAACTGTTTTTT. The encoded protein is CASSLTAGDDKLFF. The chain joins TRBV5-5 to TRBJ1-4; D is perhaps TRBD1 (6 bases). The CDR3 totals 14 residues. In germline, CDR1 is SGHKS, CDR2 YYEKEE (reference sequence). Looking up the rest from reference TRBV5-5 and TRBJ1-4 gives the full variable domain: DAGVTQSPTHLIKTRGQQVTLRCSPISGHKSVSWYQQVLGQGPQFIFQYYEKEERGRGNFPDRFSARQFPNYSSELNVNALLLGDSALYLCASSLTAGDDKLFFGSGTQLSVL.

This clonotype was seen ten or more times. This chain joins TRBV7-9 and TRBJ1-6; D gene uncertain. Germline V gives CDR1 SEHNR, CDR2 FQNEAQ (reference sequence). The ends were cut back, 1 base at V and 3 bases at J, with 4 bases in the middle. This CDR3 is built from 14 residues. The CDR3 loop is CASSLDNYNSPLHF. The CDR3 DNA reads TGTGCCAGCAGCTTAGACAACTATAATTCACCCCTCCACTTT.

This clonotype was detected ten times or more. CDR3 DNA sequence: TGTGCCAGCAGCACAGGCCCCAGGGAGCAGTACTTC. Encoded protein: CASSTGPREQYF. V gene TRBV6-2 or TRBV6-3 combines with J gene TRBJ2-7; D is possibly TRBD1 (5 bases). CDR3 length: 12 amino acids. Trimming removed 6 bases at V and 7 bases at J, with 13 bases between. CDR1 is MNHEY and CDR2 is SVGEGT in the germline V gene.

At least ten counts were recorded for this clonotype. A read error may account for a junction end that differs from germline. The J gene is TRBJ1-5, the V gene TRBV12-3 or TRBV12-4, with no clear D. The length of the CDR3 is 12 residues. The CDR3 bases are TGTGCCAGCAGTCCACTCCCTCAGCCCCAGAATTTT. Translated, it gives CASSPLPQPQNF.

This clonotype was seen repeatedly, ten times or more. The chain has TRBV2 and TRBJ2-2; D is unclear. The CDR3 has 13 residues. Trimming stripped 7 bases from V and 5 bases from J, with 11 bases between. Germline CDR1 SNHLY, CDR2 FYNNEI. CDR3 sequence (DNA): TGTGCCAGCACCCCCTTGGGGACCGGGGAGCTGTTTTTT. It translates to CASTPLGTGELFF.

This clonotype came up many times. The chain links TRBV2 to TRBJ2-2, with no clear D. Germline V gene sequence: CDR1 SNHLY, CDR2 FYNNEI. V lost 0 bases, J lost 4 bases, and 9 bases lay in between. The CDR3 runs 15 residues. CDR3 in DNA: TGTGCCAGCAGTGAAGCAGGGCGGACCACCGGGGAGCTGTTTTTT. Protein: CASSEAGRTTGELFF.

This clonotype was detected many times. This chain's CDR3 is CAISDAVLGAYF. The CDR3 coding sequence is TGTGCCATCAGTGATGCGGTCCTTGGGGCGTATTTT. V and J are TRBV10-3 and TRBJ2-3, with D possibly matching TRBD1 (5 bases). Trimming took 3 bases from V and 14 from J, leaving 15 bases between them. Germline CDR1 and CDR2: ENHRY and SYGVKD. The CDR3 spans 12 residues.

This clonotype was detected many times. V gene TRBV3-1 combines with J gene TRBJ1-5; a possible D gene is TRBD1 (6 bases). Deletions cut 0 bases from V and 6 bases from J, with 18 bases between. Germline V gene sequence: CDR1 LGHDT, CDR2 YNNKEL (reference sequence). The CDR3 extends over 17 amino acids. Here the CDR3 reads CASSQDHPGQSAQPQHF. CDR3 DNA: TGTGCCAGCAGCCAAGACCACCCAGGACAGTCGGCTCAGCCCCAGCATTTT.

This clonotype was seen at least ten times. The chain recombines TRBV7-2 with TRBJ1-2; 11 bases align to TRBD1. Germline V gene data show CDR1 as SGHTA and CDR2 as FQGNSA. The V and J ends lost 4 bases and 8 bases, in that order; junction bases with no gene match: 9. The CDR3 runs to 15 residues. CDR3 DNA: TGTGCCAGCAGCTCCGGACAGGGGGCGGGAAAAGGCTACACCTTC. This translates into CASSSGQGAGKGYTF.

Ten or more counts support this clonotype. The chain recombines TRBV5-1 with TRBJ2-7; no definite D call. Per germline, CDR1 SGHRS and CDR2 YFSETQ. Between the trimmed V and J ends, which lost 0 bases and 0 bases, there was a span of 7 bases. This CDR3 contains 14 residues. The CDR3 DNA reads as TGCGCCAGCAGCTTGGGGCTTAACTCCTACGAGCAGTACTTC. It translates to CASSLGLNSYEQYF.

This clonotype was observed at least ten times. The V gene is TRBV12-3 or TRBV12-4, the J gene TRBJ1-6; D gene ambiguous. The length of the CDR3 is 15 residues. Trimming left V 6 bases short and J 0 bases short, with 9 bases between. CDR3 coding DNA: TGTGCCAGCAGCGGTCTGAGCTCCTATAATTCACCCCTCCACTTT. Protein: CASSGLSSYNSPLHF.

In this sample, this clonotype turned up many times. The V call is TRBV9, the J call TRBJ1-1; 7 bases fit TRBD1. Unmatched junction bases numbered 7, after V lost 3 bases and J lost 5 bases. The CDR3 totals 14 residues. Germline V CDR1 and CDR2: SGDLS, YYNGEE. CDR3 DNA: TGTGCCAGCAGCGCCCATCGGGACAGAACTGAAGCTTTCTTT. This gives the protein CASSAHRDRTEAFF.

This clonotype was seen only a few times. The chain links TRBV7-9 to TRBJ1-2; 10 bases fit TRBD1. The CDR3 has 15 residues. The germline V gene has CDR1 SEHNR and CDR2 FQNEAQ (reference sequence). V lost 2 bases, J lost 4 bases, and 4 bases stayed unmatched. The CDR3 nucleotides read TGTGCCAGCAGCTTACTAGGACAGGGGGTCTATGGCTACACCTTC. This translates into CASSLLGQGVYGYTF.

This clonotype was detected ten times or more. This chain uses TRBV20-1 with TRBJ2-3, with 10 bases matching TRBD2. Unmatched junction bases numbered 6, after V lost 5 bases and J lost 4 bases. The CDR3 contains 14 residues. The germline V gene encodes CDR1 DFQATT and CDR2 SNEGSKA (reference sequence). CDR3 sequence: CSAPGTSEADTQYF. The CDR3 bases are TGCAGTGCTCCGGGGACTAGCGAGGCAGATACGCAGTATTTT.

This clonotype appeared many times. CDR3 sequence: CASDRGNQPQHF. The DNA for the CDR3 is TGTGCCAGCGACAGGGGAAATCAGCCCCAGCATTTT. The V call is TRBV6-1, the J call TRBJ1-5; 8 nucleotides agree with TRBD1. The CDR3 contains 12 residues. J gave up 4 bases and V 8 bases, and 1 base lay outside the gene matches. From germline, CDR1 is MNHNS and CDR2 SASEGT.

This clonotype was counted between two and nine times. The J gene is TRBJ2-7, the V gene TRBV20-1; 11 bases are shared with TRBD2. Germline lookup yields CDR1 DFQATT and CDR2 SNEGSKA (reference sequence). Germline trimming cut 6 bases from V and 6 bases from J; bases unmatched to any gene: 10. The CDR3 covers 14 residues. CDR3 DNA: TGCAGTGCCCGAAAAACCGGGACTAGCGGCGAGCAGTACTTC. As protein: CSARKTGTSGEQYF.

This clonotype was detected many times. The chain combines TRBV5-6 with TRBJ2-1; the match to TRBD2 covers 9 bases. The CDR3 covers 17 residues. Germline V gives CDR1 SGHDT, CDR2 YYEEEE. Unmatched junction bases numbered 12, after V lost 1 base and J lost 7 bases. The CDR3 coding sequence is TGTGCCAGCAGCTTGCCTGGGGGACTAGCAGCGTCAAATGAGCAGTTCTTC. Encoded protein: CASSLPGGLAASNEQFF.

This clonotype was counted only a few times. The V gene is TRBV12-3 or TRBV12-4, the J gene TRBJ1-4, with TRBD1 as a possible D gene (6 bases). The ends were cut back, 2 bases at V and 0 bases at J, with 10 bases in the middle. This CDR3 region has 16 residues. This CDR3 is CASSLRGQPTNEKLFF. The CDR3 bases are TGTGCCAGCAGTTTAAGGGGACAACCAACTAATGAAAAACTGTTTTTT.

On this clonotype itself: A much larger clone differs from this one at a single base, so this may be a read error. The V call is TRBV10-3, the J call TRBJ1-1, with D unresolved. Germline CDR1 and CDR2: ENHRY and SYGVKD. V lost 3 bases, J lost 0 bases, and 8 bases lay in between. The CDR3 contains 14 residues. The CDR3 region is CAISDPLMNTEAFF. CDR3 DNA: TGTGCCATCAGTGACCCACTAATGAACACTGAAGCTTTCTTT.

This clonotype showed up just a few times. V is TRBV29-1 and J is TRBJ1-2; no clear D. The CDR3 is 12 amino acids. V lost 7 bases, J lost 4 bases, and 13 bases lay in between. Germline lookup yields CDR1 SQVTM and CDR2 ANQGSEA. The CDR3 DNA is TGCAGCGCCTCGGACGGACCCTATGGCTACACCTTC. Translating it yields CSASDGPYGYTF.

This clonotype came up many times. This chain connects TRBV5-6 to TRBJ2-7, with TRBD1 as a possible D gene (5 bases). CDR3 length: 12 amino acids. Germline V gene data show CDR1 as SGHDT and CDR2 as YYEEEE. Trimming removed 4 bases at V and 7 bases at J, with 12 bases between. The CDR3 here is CASSLQRTEQYF. CDR3 sequence (DNA): TGTGCCAGCAGCCTGCAACGGACAGAGCAGTACTTC.